These 26 T cell receptor beta chains were all obtained from the same sample, sequenced in a study of blood T cell repertoires in COVID-19. Some clones are missing from TCRdb's copy, which holds only in-frame ones; the method was immunoSEQ multiplex PCR. Of fewer than 350,000 clones listed, around nine tenths are singletons. Specimen: PBMCs or T cells enriched from blood (not recorded which). Receptors originate from a woman aged 30 to 39 who had been exposed to COVID-19.

V and J are TRBV24-1 and TRBJ2-1; 11 bases are shared with TRBD2. V lost 2 bases, J lost 7 bases, and 6 bases stayed unmatched. The length of the CDR3 is 16 residues. Germline V gives CDR1 KGHDR, CDR2 SFDVKD. Written as DNA, the CDR3 is TGTGCCACCAGTGATTATACTAGCGGGAGAAGGAATGAGCAGTTCTTC. Its translation: CATSDYTSGRRNEQFF.

V gene TRBV3-1 (or the pseudogene TRBV3-2) combines with J gene TRBJ2-1; TRBD2 matches at 7 bases. This CDR3 has 20 amino acids. The germline V gene encodes CDR1 LGHDT and CDR2 YNNKEL (reference sequence). The V and J ends lost 0 bases and 4 bases, in that order; junction bases with no gene match: 18. The CDR3 reads CASSQDGEGRVMLAYNEQFF. In DNA form, the CDR3 reads TGTGCCAGCAGCCAAGATGGGGAGGGGCGCGTAATGCTAGCGTACAATGAGCAGTTCTTC.

The J gene is TRBJ1-2, the V gene TRBV7-9; 8 bases agree with TRBD1. Germline CDR1 SEHNR, CDR2 FQNEAQ (reference sequence). The J segment lost 7 bases and the V segment lost 1 base, leaving 8 bases of the junction unmatched. The CDR3 is 15 residues long. The CDR3 is CASSLVGRGRIGYTF. The CDR3 bases are TGTGCCAGCAGCTTAGTAGGCAGGGGGCGGATTGGCTACACCTTC. The full variable domain, its missing parts supplied by reference TRBV7-9 and TRBJ1-2, is DTGVSQNPRHKITKRGQNVTFRCDPISEHNRLYWYRQTLGQGPEFLTYFQNEAQLEKSRLLSDRFSAERPKGSFSTLEIQRTEQGDSAMYLCASSLVGRGRIGYTFGSGTRLTVV.

J is TRBJ2-2 and V is TRBV19; D is uncertain. The V gene lost 3 bases and the J gene lost 4 bases, with 15 bases spanning the gap. This CDR3 spans 16 amino acids. Germline CDR1 LNHDA, CDR2 SQIVND (reference sequence). CDR3 bases: TGTGCCAGTAGTATTACTCCGGGTCTCCCCACCGGGGAGCTGTTTTTT. Protein: CASSITPGLPTGELFF.

The chain has TRBV5-1 and TRBJ2-2; TRBD1 matches at 8 bases. The CDR3 is 16 residues long. V was clipped by 2 bases and J by 1 base; unmatched bases: 4. In germline, CDR1 is SGHRS, CDR2 YFSETQ. The CDR3 sequence: CASSLPGTGNTGELFF. In DNA form, the CDR3 reads TGCGCCAGCAGCTTACCCGGGACAGGGAACACCGGGGAGCTGTTTTTT.

The gene calls are TRBV12-2 and TRBJ1-5. TRBV12-2 is a known pseudogene. This CDR3 has 22 residues. CDR3 coding DNA: TGTGCAAGTCGCTTACCCGGGGTCCATCTTAACCTAGAGAACAATGGCAATCAGCCCCAGCATTTT. This gives the protein CASRLPGVHLNLENNGNQPQHF.

CDR3 sequence (DNA): TGTGCCAGCAGCCAAGAGGAGACCCCTCAGCAGTTCTTC. Its translation: CASSQEETPQQFF. This rearrangement joins TRBV4-2 to TRBJ2-1; D is ambiguous. CDR3 length: 13 amino acids. Per the germline V gene, CDR1 is LGHNA and CDR2 is YNFKEQ. V was shortened by 0 bases and J by 11 bases, with 11 bases between the two germline ends.

This chain uses TRBV28 with TRBJ2-7; the D gene is possibly TRBD1 (5 bases). CDR3 length: 15 amino acids. Per germline, CDR1 MDHEN and CDR2 SYDVKM. The V gene lost 6 bases and the J gene lost 4 bases, with 19 bases spanning the gap. The CDR3 spells CASRHQGWVKYEQYF. CDR3 sequence (DNA): TGTGCCAGCAGGCATCAGGGTTGGGTTAAATACGAGCAGTACTTC.

The rearrangement links TRBV19 to TRBJ2-5, with 8 nucleotides matching TRBD1. The V segment lost 7 bases and the J segment 1 base; nucleotides outside the gene matches: 11. The CDR3 covers 16 residues. Germline V gene sequence: CDR1 LNHDA, CDR2 SQIVND (reference sequence). The CDR3 region is CASKKGQGALQETQYF. In nucleotides, the CDR3 is TGTGCCAGTAAAAAGGGCCAGGGGGCACTCCAAGAGACCCAGTACTTC.

J is TRBJ1-5 and V is TRBV28; tentative D call: TRBD1 (5 bases). Trimming took off 7 bases at V and 6 bases at J, with 19 bases between the two ends. This CDR3 has 15 residues. Germline V lookup: CDR1 MDHEN, CDR2 SYDVKM. The CDR3 nucleotides read TGTGCCAGCAACTTAGCAGGCGGGGGTGGTCAGCCCCAGCATTTT. This sequence encodes CASNLAGGGGQPQHF.

This clone occurred a few times. The germline gene is not matched at one end of the junction; a read error may be the cause. The V gene is TRBV12-3 or TRBV12-4, the J gene TRBJ2-1; D possibly corresponds to TRBD2 (6 bases). CDR3 length: 13 residues. CDR3 in DNA: TGTGCCAGCAGTTTAGGGAGGAGGGAGTTAACCATCTTC. Amino acid sequence: CASSLGRRELTIF.

This clone showed up just a few times. This chain uses TRBV2 with TRBJ1-2, with D possibly TRBD1 on 6 matching bases. Germline V CDR1 and CDR2: SNHLY, FYNNEI. The ends were cut back, 5 bases at V and 4 bases at J, with 14 bases in the middle. This CDR3 region has 14 residues. The CDR3 DNA is TGTGCCAGCAGTACGGACAGACAACCCTATGGCTACACCTTC. It yields the protein CASSTDRQPYGYTF.

The chain joins TRBV11-3 to TRBJ2-2, with 14 bases fitting TRBD2. The trim removed 11 bases at V and 6 bases at J, leaving 5 bases unmatched. Germline assignment: CDR1 SGHNT and CDR2 YENEEA. This CDR3 has 14 amino acids. The CDR3 coding sequence is TGTGCCGGCCGACTAGCGGGGGGGCCCGGGGAGCTGTTTTTT. Its translation is CAGRLAGGPGELFF.

The genes are TRBV5-1 and TRBJ1-4; TRBD1 might be the D (5 bases). This CDR3 region has 17 residues. Trimming removed 4 bases from V and 0 bases from J, with 16 bases in between. Germline assignment: CDR1 SGHRS and CDR2 YFSETQ. The CDR3 DNA follows: TGCGCCAGCAGCCTTGGGACGGGACTTGCAACTAATGAAAAACTGTTTTTT. Encoded protein: CASSLGTGLATNEKLFF.

This chain joins TRBV7-3 and TRBJ2-3, with 12 bases fitting TRBD2. J was trimmed by 6 bases and V by 4 bases; bases with no gene match: 11. Germline V gene sequence: CDR1 SGHTA, CDR2 FQGTGA. This CDR3 has 17 amino acids. Here the CDR3 reads CASSSQTSGRWLDTQYF. The CDR3 nucleotides read TGTGCCAGCAGCTCCCAGACTAGCGGGAGATGGTTGGATACGCAGTATTTT.

The chain has TRBV6-1 and TRBJ1-5; D remains unclear. V lost 1 base and J 0 bases, leaving 10 bases between the germline ends. The CDR3 sequence is 16 residues long. Germline CDR1 MNHNS, CDR2 SASEGT. In nucleotides, the CDR3 is TGTGCCAGCAGTGAAGTAGTACTGAATAGCAATCAGCCCCAGCATTTT. Its protein product is CASSEVVLNSNQPQHF.

The chain links TRBV28 to TRBJ2-7; 10 nucleotides line up with TRBD2. Germline CDR1 and CDR2: MDHEN and SYDVKM. This CDR3 spans 14 amino acids. V was clipped by 4 bases and J by 7 bases; unmatched bases: 7. The CDR3 nucleotides read TGTGCCAGCAGTTCAGCGGGAGGGCCGAGGGAGCAGTACTTC. Translating it yields CASSSAGGPREQYF.

The chain links TRBV18 to TRBJ2-5; tentatively, D is TRBD1 (6 bases). This CDR3 spans 15 amino acids. Germline V gene lookup returns CDR1 KGHSH and CDR2 LQKENI. The germline V and J ends were trimmed by 3 bases and 3 bases, with 14 bases remaining between them. In DNA form, the CDR3 reads TGTGCCAGCTCACCGGTGGCACAGGGCAAAGAGACCCAGTACTTC. It specifies CASSPVAQGKETQYF.

V and J are TRBV11-3 and TRBJ2-1, with TRBD2 identical over 7 bases. Trimming removed 3 bases from V and 6 bases from J; junction bases left unmatched: 8. This CDR3 spans 15 amino acids. In germline, CDR1 is SGHNT, CDR2 YENEEA. CDR3 residues: CASSFVREGGNEQFF. The CDR3 DNA sequence: TGTGCCAGCAGCTTTGTGAGGGAGGGAGGCAATGAGCAGTTCTTC.

CDR3 sequence (DNA): TGTGCCAGCAGCACGGGACTAGCGGGACCCACAGATACGCAGTATTTT. Translating gives CASSTGLAGPTDTQYF. The rearrangement uses TRBV7-3 and TRBJ2-3, with TRBD2 matching over 13 bases. The CDR3 extends over 16 amino acids. CDR1 and CDR2 from the germline V gene are SGHTA and FQGTGA. The junction had 4 bases not matched to a gene; V was cut back by 5 bases and J by 2 bases.

This clone was picked up one time. This chain joins TRBV7-8 and TRBJ2-7; TRBD1 might be the D (6 bases). Germline values: CDR1 SGHVS, CDR2 FQNEAQ. This CDR3 region has 15 residues. With 1 base removed from V and 1 base from J, the gap between germline ends came to 11 bases. CDR3 DNA sequence: TGTGCCAGCAGCTTAGGGAGACAGGTTTCCTACGAGCAGTACTTC. Protein sequence: CASSLGRQVSYEQYF.

The chain couples TRBV6-5 to TRBJ1-1; D may be TRBD1 (5 bases). CDR1 MNHEY and CDR2 SVGAGI come from the germline V gene. V lost 7 bases, J lost 4 bases, and 10 bases lay in between. The CDR3 sequence is 12 residues long. The CDR3 loop reads CASMGGSTEAFF. DNA of the CDR3: TGTGCCAGCATGGGGGGGAGCACTGAAGCTTTCTTT.

CDR3 residues: CASGFLVRSNEQFF. The DNA for the CDR3 is TGTGCTAGTGGTTTCCTAGTTCGGAGCAATGAGCAGTTCTTC. V and J are TRBV12-5 and TRBJ2-1; D gene uncertain. The V gene's germline CDR1 is LGHNT and CDR2 FRNRAP. The CDR3 extends over 14 amino acids. V gave up 3 bases and J gave up 6 bases, with 12 bases separating them.

V usage is TRBV7-9 and J usage is TRBJ1-6; 7 positions agree with TRBD1. This CDR3 is 15 amino acids long. Germline CDR1 reads SEHNR; CDR2 reads FQNEAQ (reference sequence). With V trimmed by 6 bases and J by 4 bases, 6 bases remained unmatched. As DNA, the CDR3 is TGTGCCAGCAGTCCGGGACAGAGATATAATTCACCCCTCCACTTT. Its protein is CASSPGQRYNSPLHF. Full variable domain (remainder filled in from reference TRBV7-9 and TRBJ1-6): DTGVSQNPRHKITKRGQNVTFRCDPISEHNRLYWYRQTLGQGPEFLTYFQNEAQLEKSRLLSDRFSAERPKGSFSTLEIQRTEQGDSAMYLCASSPGQRYNSPLHFGNGTRLTVT.

This clone was recorded only once. V usage is TRBV14 and J usage is TRBJ2-1; 7 nucleotides align to TRBD1. The CDR3 runs 16 residues. The V gene end was trimmed by 4 bases and the J gene end by 0 bases; junction bases not matched to a gene: 6. Per germline, CDR1 SGHDN and CDR2 FVKESK. CDR3: CASSRFWDSSYNEQFF. CDR3 in DNA: TGTGCCAGCAGCCGCTTTTGGGACAGCTCCTACAATGAGCAGTTCTTC.

V gene TRBV29-1 combines with J gene TRBJ2-1, with a weak D call TRBD1 (5 bases). Germline V lookup: CDR1 SQVTM, CDR2 ANQGSEA. The ends were cut back, 0 bases at V and 10 bases at J, with 13 bases in the middle. The CDR3 runs to 13 residues. The CDR3 region is CSVEERQGQEQFF. In nucleotides, the CDR3 is TGCAGCGTTGAAGAGAGGCAGGGTCAGGAGCAGTTCTTC.